One and the same sample provided the 28 T cell receptor beta chains below, sequenced in a study of regulatory T cells in long-lasting Graves disease. Time point: persistent/refractory GD, antithyroid drugs over 5 years with positive TRAb. PBMCs were the source of the RNA used for TCR sequencing. Construction of the TCR beta libraries employed iRepertoire HTBI primers in conjunction with Arm-PCR of CDR3 regions. TCRdb reprocessed the multiplex PCR reads via MiXCR and lists one record per CDR3 protein. The profile shows roughly 300,000 distinct CDR3 sequences, about 18% of them singletons. Sequences were derived from peripheral blood mononuclear cells (PBMCs), sampled when the disease was refractory, from a patient treated with antithyroid drugs. The receptors come from a female donor with Graves disease.

The genes are TRBV7-2 and TRBJ1-5; D unclear. V dropped 5 bases and J dropped 4 bases, with 15 bases sitting between them. Germline V gene sequence: CDR1 SGHTA, CDR2 FQGNSA. The CDR3 has 15 residues. The CDR3 DNA reads TGTGCCAGCAGCGCCAGGACCTCATGGAATCAGCCCCAGCATTTT. As protein: CASSARTSWNQPQHF.

Notes on this clonotype: One junction end disagrees with the germline gene, perhaps due to a read error. This chain links TRBV7-9 with TRBJ1-1; TRBD1 might be the D (6 bases). Per the germline V gene, CDR1 is SEHNR and CDR2 is FQNEAQ (reference sequence). This CDR3 has 13 residues. The CDR3 coding sequence is TGTGCCGGCAGTCTACAGGGGAACACTGAAGCTTTCTTT. Its translation is CAGSLQGNTEAFF.

The chain joins TRBV29-1 to TRBJ1-2; D is possibly TRBD1 (6 bases). The CDR3 is 12 residues long. Germline V gene sequence: CDR1 SQVTM, CDR2 ANQGSEA. V shed 4 bases and J shed 7 bases, with 13 bases lying between them. The CDR3 bases are TGCAGCGTTGTCTCAGAGGGGGGTGGCTACACCTTC. Translating it yields CSVVSEGGGYTF.

This clonotype was observed many times. This chain connects TRBV18 to TRBJ1-3; tentative D call: TRBD1 (6 bases). The CDR3 extends over 15 amino acids. Deletions cut 3 bases from V and 0 bases from J, with 9 bases between. Germline V gene lookup returns CDR1 KGHSH and CDR2 LQKENI. CDR3 DNA sequence: TGTGCCAGCTCACCCGGACAGAACTCTGGAAACACCATATATTTT. Residues: CASSPGQNSGNTIYF.

This clonotype was recorded many times. V usage is TRBV28 and J usage is TRBJ2-5, with a tentative D call TRBD2 (6 bases). The CDR3 consists of 14 residues. Per germline, CDR1 MDHEN and CDR2 SYDVKM. Trimming cost V 6 bases and J 4 bases, with 15 bases left between them. Here the CDR3 reads CASSRLGGRETQYF. The CDR3 coding sequence is TGTGCCAGCAGCCGACTTGGGGGGAGAGAGACCCAGTACTTC.

This clonotype appeared a few times. The chain combines TRBV12-3 or TRBV12-4 with TRBJ1-1; 9 bases are shared with TRBD1. The J segment lost 0 bases and the V segment lost 5 bases, leaving 4 bases of the junction unmatched. The CDR3 length is 15 residues. The CDR3 DNA sequence: TGTGCCAGCAGTCCCCGGACAGGGGTGAACACTGAAGCTTTCTTT. Its protein is CASSPRTGVNTEAFF.

The J gene is TRBJ1-2, the V gene TRBV20-1; maybe TRBD1 (5 bases). This CDR3 is 15 amino acids long. Germline CDR1 and CDR2: DFQATT and SNEGSKA (reference sequence). Trimming removed 2 bases from V and 2 bases from J, with 15 bases in between. The chain's CDR3 is CSARKLRTLNYGYTF. The CDR3 coding sequence is TGCAGTGCTAGAAAGCTAAGGACACTGAACTATGGCTACACCTTC.

This rearrangement joins TRBV10-3 to TRBJ2-7, with D perhaps TRBD1 or TRBD2 (5 bases each). Germline V gene data show CDR1 as ENHRY and CDR2 as SYGVKD. The length of the CDR3 is 14 residues. V was clipped by 2 bases and J by 3 bases, with 11 bases between them. CDR3 in amino acids: CAISEPGPSYEQYF. DNA for the CDR3: TGTGCCATCAGTGAGCCGGGACCCAGCTACGAGCAGTACTTC.

This clonotype has ten or more counts. V usage is TRBV29-1 and J usage is TRBJ2-7, with a weak D call TRBD2 (5 bases). The germline V and J ends were trimmed by 7 bases and 2 bases, with 12 bases remaining between them. The CDR3 is 12 amino acids. Looked up from germline, CDR1 is SQVTM and CDR2 is ANQGSEA. CDR3: CSAWESPYEQYF. DNA for the CDR3: TGCAGCGCCTGGGAGTCCCCCTACGAGCAGTACTTC.

Ten or more counts support this clonotype. V is TRBV6-2 or TRBV6-3 and J is TRBJ1-1; no clear D gene. Germline CDR1 and CDR2: MNHEY and SVGEGT. The CDR3 loop spans 13 amino acids. Between the trimmed V and J ends, which lost 3 bases and 5 bases, there was a span of 10 bases. Here the CDR3 DNA reads TGTGCCAGCAGTTATAGAGGAACTACTGAAGCTTTCTTT. It yields the protein CASSYRGTTEAFF.

This clonotype was detected many times. The CDR3 region is CASNRGSNTGELFF. The CDR3, as DNA: TGTGCCAGCAATAGGGGTTCGAACACCGGGGAGCTGTTTTTT. V and J are TRBV2 and TRBJ2-2, with a possible D match to TRBD1 (5 bases). The CDR3 spans 14 residues. V lost 7 bases and J lost 0, with 9 bases in between. Per the germline V gene, CDR1 is SNHLY and CDR2 is FYNNEI.

With respect to this clonotype: A clone one base away is much larger, so this may be a read error. The chain has TRBV6-2 or TRBV6-3 and TRBJ1-2, with D perhaps matching TRBD1 (5 bases). Trimming removed 4 bases at V and 4 bases at J, with 13 bases between. Germline CDR1 is MNHEY and CDR2 is SVGEGT. The CDR3 consists of 14 residues. CDR3 loop: CASSWGGPLYGYTF. Written as DNA, the CDR3 is TGTGCCAGCAGTTGGGGCGGGCCACTCTATGGCTACACCTTC.

This chain joins TRBV20-1 and TRBJ2-2; D remains unclear. Trimming stripped 0 bases from V and 6 bases from J, with 8 bases between. The CDR3 spans 13 residues. CDR1 DFQATT and CDR2 SNEGSKA come from the germline V gene (reference sequence). The CDR3 loop is CSARDHFSGELFF. As DNA, the CDR3 is TGCAGTGCTAGAGATCATTTCTCCGGGGAGCTGTTTTTT.

This clonotype was seen many times. The rearrangement uses TRBV12-3 or TRBV12-4 and TRBJ1-2; weak D call: TRBD1 (5 bases). Between the trimmed V and J ends, which lost 5 bases and 5 bases, there was a span of 21 bases. This CDR3 has 16 amino acids. CDR3 sequence reads: CASSPLLRGTKYGYTF. The CDR3 DNA reads as TGTGCCAGCAGTCCCCTATTACGGGGGACGAAGTATGGCTACACCTTC.

This clonotype was picked up a small number of times. The chain carries TRBV10-3 and TRBJ2-5, with 7 bases matching TRBD2. The CDR3 has 14 amino acids. Per the germline V gene, CDR1 is ENHRY and CDR2 is SYGVKD. The J segment lost 3 bases and the V segment lost 2 bases, leaving 3 bases of the junction unmatched. The CDR3 nucleotides are TGTGCCATCAGTGAGCAGCTAGCGGAAGAGACCCAGTACTTC. This codes for CAISEQLAEETQYF.

A note on this clonotype: A much larger clone differs by one base, so this may be a read error. V is TRBV12-3 or TRBV12-4 and J is TRBJ2-7; D may be TRBD1 or TRBD2 (5 bases each). This CDR3 spans 11 amino acids. The CDR3 is CASGGGSERYF. The CDR3 region has the DNA TGTGCCAGCGGTGGGGGATCCGAGCGGTACTTC.

The sample holds a few counts of this clonotype. The chain couples TRBV7-2 to TRBJ1-2; D is undetermined. The CDR3 spans 12 residues. CDR1 and CDR2 from the germline V gene are SGHTA and FQGNSA. The germline V and J ends were trimmed by 3 bases and 7 bases, with 9 bases remaining between them. The CDR3 sequence: CASSFPPSGYTF. In nucleotides, the CDR3 is TGTGCCAGCAGCTTTCCTCCGAGTGGCTACACCTTC. Looking up the rest from reference TRBV7-2 and TRBJ1-2 gives the full variable domain: GAGVSQSPSNKVTEKGKDVELRCDPISGHTALYWYRQSLGQGLEFLIYFQGNSAPDKSGLPSDRFSAERTGGSVSTLTIQRTQQEDSAVYLCASSFPPSGYTFGSGTRLTVV.

This clonotype was detected a few times. The chain joins TRBV4-1 to TRBJ2-6, with 11 bases aligning to TRBD2. This CDR3 has 18 residues. With V trimmed by 3 bases and J by 5 bases, 9 bases remained unmatched. Germline CDR1 is MGHRA and CDR2 is YSYEKL. Written as DNA, the CDR3 is TGCGCCAGCAGCCAGGCCGGACTAGCGGGTTCTCGGGCCAACGTCCTGACTTTC. Its protein product is CASSQAGLAGSRANVLTF.

The gene calls are TRBV5-4 and TRBJ1-4; 10 bases fit TRBD1. Germline V gene sequence: CDR1 SGHNT, CDR2 YYREEE (reference sequence). V shed 4 bases, J shed 3 bases, and the junction held 15 bases outside the gene matches. CDR3 length equals 19 residues. In DNA, the CDR3 is TGTGCCAGCAGCCAACGGGACAGGGGTTTTTCTAAAGCTAATGAAAAACTGTTTTTT. Translation: CASSQRDRGFSKANEKLFF.

This clonotype was counted between two and nine times. The gene calls are TRBV3-1 and TRBJ1-3; D unresolved. The CDR3 loop spans 13 amino acids. Per germline, CDR1 LGHDT and CDR2 YNNKEL (reference sequence). Trimming pared 1 base from V and 7 bases from J, leaving 8 bases between. This CDR3 is CASSQVWENTIYF. For the CDR3, the DNA is TGTGCCAGCAGCCAAGTTTGGGAGAACACCATATATTTT.

In this sample, this clonotype turned up a few times. The chain employs TRBV6-5 and TRBJ2-3; the match to TRBD2 covers 7 bases. J was trimmed by 3 bases and V by 2 bases; bases with no gene match: 8. The CDR3 has 16 residues. Germline CDR1 and CDR2: MNHEY and SVGAGI. CDR3 DNA sequence: TGTGCCAGCAGTTACGAAGCGGGGAAGGGGACAGATACGCAGTATTTT. This sequence encodes CASSYEAGKGTDTQYF.

This clonotype was recorded at least ten times. This sequence joins TRBV28 and TRBJ2-4; TRBD1 matches 8 bases. CDR1 is MDHEN, CDR2 SYDVKM, per germline. V dropped 5 bases and J dropped 2; count of bases not matched to a gene: 11. This CDR3 contains 17 residues. CDR3: CASSPRQGSSSKNIQYF. The CDR3 region has the DNA TGTGCCAGCAGTCCAAGACAGGGGAGTAGTTCCAAAAACATTCAGTACTTC.

This clonotype was detected ten times or more. The genes are TRBV2 and TRBJ1-2; TRBD1 agrees at 7 bases. Germline trimming cut 3 bases from V and 3 bases from J; bases unmatched to any gene: 13. Germline V gene data show CDR1 as SNHLY and CDR2 as FYNNEI. The CDR3 extends over 17 amino acids. CDR3 region: CASSDGPTGTIDYGYTF. The CDR3 region has the DNA TGTGCCAGCAGTGACGGTCCGACAGGGACGATTGACTATGGCTACACCTTC.

This sequence joins TRBV3-1 and TRBJ2-1; the D is unclear. Trimming left V 0 bases short and J 6 bases short, with 9 bases between. This CDR3 contains 14 residues. Germline V gene lookup returns CDR1 LGHDT and CDR2 YNNKEL (reference sequence). The CDR3 nucleotides are TGTGCCAGCAGCCAAGATTATAAGGGCAATGAGCAGTTCTTC. This encodes CASSQDYKGNEQFF.

This clonotype was detected many times. The chain is built from TRBV30 and TRBJ2-2, with 9 positions matching TRBD1. Per germline, CDR1 GTSNPN and CDR2 SVGIG (reference sequence). V lost 4 bases and J lost 1; bases outside the gene matches: 4. This CDR3 is built from 15 residues. The CDR3 DNA reads as TGTGCCTGGACCGGGGGACAGGGGAACACCGGGGAGCTGTTTTTT. This translates into CAWTGGQGNTGELFF.

V gene TRBV7-9 combines with J gene TRBJ1-4; no firm D call. Germline assignment: CDR1 SEHNR and CDR2 FQNEAQ (reference sequence). The V and J ends lost 6 bases and 5 bases respectively, with 10 bases between them. CDR3 length: 13 residues. CDR3 nucleotide sequence: TGTGCCAGCAGGTTCGAAGGGAATGAAAAACTGTTTTTT. Protein product: CASRFEGNEKLFF. The entire variable domain, with the rest obtained from reference TRBV7-9 and TRBJ1-4, is as follows: DTGVSQNPRHKITKRGQNVTFRCDPISEHNRLYWYRQTLGQGPEFLTYFQNEAQLEKSRLLSDRFSAERPKGSFSTLEIQRTEQGDSAMYLCASRFEGNEKLFFGSGTQLSVL.

This chain uses TRBV28 with TRBJ2-1; D may be TRBD2 (6 bases). Per germline, CDR1 MDHEN and CDR2 SYDVKM. The V and J ends lost 6 bases and 0 bases respectively, with 12 bases between them. This CDR3 is built from 15 residues. The CDR3 DNA reads as TGTGCCAGCAGCTTAGGCGGGGTCTCCTACAATGAGCAGTTCTTC. It yields the protein CASSLGGVSYNEQFF.

Worth noting for this clonotype: A much larger clone differs from this one at a single base, so this may be a read error. The chain joins TRBV20-1 to TRBJ2-2, with TRBD2 matching over 14 bases. Germline CDR1 reads DFQATT; CDR2 reads SNEGSKA (reference sequence). The CDR3 has 16 amino acids. The CDR3 DNA is TGCAGTGTCCGACTAGCGGGAGGGCCGAAGACCGGGGAGCTGTTTTTT. The encoded protein is CSVRLAGGPKTGELFF.